This T cell receptor beta chain was recorded in a study of shared clonotypes between healthy human individuals. About the study: Each donor had three CD4 naive, three CD4 memory, two CD8 naive and one CD8 memory plate.

The material for each subset, its genomic DNA, was split evenly across several immunoSEQ plates. Clones were read by immunoSEQ multiplex PCR, and TCRdb kept only the in-frame ones, dropping some. Here the sample spans 300,000 to 400,000 clones, under 80% being singletons. The CDR3 sequence is 13 residues long. V was clipped by 0 bases and J by 12 bases; unmatched bases: 5. CDR1 and CDR2 from the germline V gene are WSHSY and SAAADI. This receptor was identified in a man under 40 in good health. The chain recombines TRBV10-2 with TRBJ2-4, with 7 nucleotides matching TRBD2. Sequencing was carried out using memory CD4+ T cells sorted from blood. The subset: CD45RA-negative fraction. The CDR3 bases are TGCGCCAGCAGTGAGTCGAGTAGCGGGCCTCAGTACTTC. This sequence encodes CASSESSSGPQYF.